The following is a TCR beta chain sequence with its context. Its antigen remains unidentified. Base qualities are not provided; no much larger clone lies one nucleotide away. From a lookup of the germline V gene, CDR1 and CDR2 are SGHDT and YYEEEE. The germline V and J ends show losses of 5 bases and 4 bases respectively, and no gene match explains 6 bases of the junction. The CDR3 numbers 15 residues from cysteine through phenylalanine. The retained sequence is limited to the CDR3, 45 bases, with the frame set at the first base. RNA was extracted using the RNeasy kit, and about 0.5 to 1 ug of the RNA was reverse transcribed with random hexamers. TCR beta CDR3 regions were amplified with the immunoSEQ multiplex PCR assay covering 54 Vbeta and 13 Jbeta segments. Bias from PCR amplification was corrected by using a synthetic template baseline for primer optimization and for computational correction. The authors' analysis ran thus. Reads were annotated to V, D and J genes per IMGT and analyzed with immunoSEQ Analyzer, keeping only productive sequences. Clonality was computed as one minus Shannon entropy normalized by log2 of the number of productive unique sequences. For each patient and control, public and private clones were evaluated among the 100 most prevalent clones. A clone was defined as Susac-specific if it was absent from the healthy and MS cohorts, from more than 850 published viral clones and from other ImmuneACCESS disease sequences. Through fastp at Q25 and MiXCR, TCRdb rebuilt clones from the public reads, retaining in-frame beta chains. Rows with a matching CDR3 protein are joined into one entry that keeps the most common DNA and genes. The V and J calls were determined by TCRdb, not by the authors. The sample records about 150,000 distinct CDR3 sequences, around 95% of which are singletons. Of the sample, approximately 0.15% is held by the ten largest clones.

Peripheral blood CD8+ and CD4+ T cells from healthy donors, Susac syndrome patients and multiple sclerosis patients were profiled by high-throughput TCR beta sequencing. The Susac syndrome patients fulfilled recently defined diagnostic criteria for definite or probable disease. Bulk CD8+ and CD4+ T cells were purified magnetically by negative isolation, whereas CD8+ TEMRA cells were enriched by FACS. Blood was drawn into EDTA tubes, processed within 24 hours, and PBMCs were isolated by density gradient centrifugation. PBMCs intended for TCR sequencing were frozen in liquid nitrogen and were later thawed in a 37 degrees C water bath. A purity of at least 90% was achieved for sorted or isolated CD4+, CD8+ and CD8+ TEMRA cells. The data stem from a study of CD8 T cells in Susac syndrome (dated by TCRdb to between 2018 and 2021). With respect to the entire study: Of the Susac syndrome patients who were sequenced, 8 or 9 were in clinical remission while six had clinically active disease. Repertoire sequencing was used to test whether CD8+ T cell activation and differentiation in Susac syndrome was antigen driven. At the time of blood withdrawal, Susac syndrome patients were either therapy-naive, taking corticosteroids (with some also receiving IVIg), or on IVIg alone.

What the authors observed across the whole study: In the CD4+ T cell repertoire of Susac syndrome patients, clonal expansion was not detected. The study acknowledged that relatively few individuals were included in the TCR sequencing and HLA analysis.

The receptor's source is a human donor with Susac syndrome. The receptor chain draws on TRBV5-6 and TRBJ2-1, and TRBD2 matches 10 of the central bases. The sequencing sample was made of CD4+ T cells from PBMCs. The bases are TGTGCCAGCAGGCGAGCGGGGGGGCCGTACAATGAGCAGTTCTTC. Translated, it reads CASRRAGGPYNEQFF.